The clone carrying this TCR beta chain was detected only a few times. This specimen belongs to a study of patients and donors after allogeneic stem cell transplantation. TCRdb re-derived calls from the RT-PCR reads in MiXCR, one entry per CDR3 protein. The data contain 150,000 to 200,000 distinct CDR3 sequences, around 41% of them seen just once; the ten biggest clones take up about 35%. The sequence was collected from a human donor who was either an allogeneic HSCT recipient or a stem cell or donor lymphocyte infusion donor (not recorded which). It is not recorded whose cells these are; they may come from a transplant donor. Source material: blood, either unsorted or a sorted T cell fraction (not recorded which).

CDR3 sequence (DNA): TGCGCCAGCAGCTTGGGATGGACTGAAGCTTTCTTT. Amino acid sequence: CASSLGWTEAFF. This chain uses TRBV5-1 with TRBJ1-1, with no clear D. V lost 0 bases and J 5 bases, leaving 5 bases between the germline ends. The CDR3 contains 12 residues. Looked up from germline, CDR1 is SGHRS and CDR2 is YFSETQ.